What follows describes a single T cell receptor beta chain. Its antigen remains unknown. The source of the sample is a study of graft-versus-host responses after intestinal transplantation. Study at large: Anti-thymocyte globulin was used for induction in all recipients, who then took tacrolimus and steroids for around 3 years.

V was pared by 1 base and J by 5 bases, with 5 bases between. The CDR3 has 13 residues. Germline V lookup: CDR1 SGHTA, CDR2 FQGNSA. Only in-frame clones appear in the TCRdb table, and some are missing; sequencing was by immunoSEQ multiplex PCR. Altogether about 100,000 clones are present, roughly 87% being singletons, with the ten largest covering 0.9% to 1%. The study's findings and limits: Within allografts, high graft-versus-host to host-versus-graft clonal ratios were seen among patients with graft-donor T cell macrochimerism.

The rearrangement uses TRBV7-2 and TRBJ2-2; D unclear. This TCR was recovered from a human donor who was the organ donor for an intestinal transplant. Sequenced material: unstimulated CD4+ T cells sorted from spleen or lymph node cells, taken before transplant. The CDR3 loop reads CASSLERTGELFF. DNA for the CDR3: TGTGCCAGCAGCTTAGAACGAACCGGGGAGCTGTTTTTT.